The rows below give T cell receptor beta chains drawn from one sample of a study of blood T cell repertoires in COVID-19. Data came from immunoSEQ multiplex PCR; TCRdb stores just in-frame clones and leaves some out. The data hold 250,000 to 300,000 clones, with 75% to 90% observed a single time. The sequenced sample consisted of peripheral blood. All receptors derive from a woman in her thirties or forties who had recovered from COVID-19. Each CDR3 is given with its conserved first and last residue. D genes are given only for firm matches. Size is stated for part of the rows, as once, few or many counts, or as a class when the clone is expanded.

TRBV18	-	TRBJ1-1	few	TGTGCCAGCTCACCACCGTCCGTATCGAACACTGAAGCTTTCTTT	CASSPPSVSNTEAFF
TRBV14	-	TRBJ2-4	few	TGTGCCAGCAGCCAAGGACGCGGAACCGCCAAAAACATTCAGTACTTC	CASSQGRGTAKNIQYF
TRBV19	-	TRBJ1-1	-	TGTGCCAGTGGTCGGAGAGAAAACAAAGCTTTCTTT	CASGRRENKAFF
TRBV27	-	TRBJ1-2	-	TGTGCCAGCAGTTTTGCAGGGACTAGAGGCTACACCTTC	CASSFAGTRGYTF
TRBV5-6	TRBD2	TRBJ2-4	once	TGTGCCAGCAGCTTATATGCGGGGGGGCGTCTAACAGCCAAAAACATTCAGTACTTC	CASSLYAGGRLTAKNIQYF
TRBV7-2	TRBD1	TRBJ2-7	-	TGTGCCAGCAGCTTGGGACAGGGGGCCCACGAGCAGTACTTC	CASSLGQGAHEQYF
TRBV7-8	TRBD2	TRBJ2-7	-	TGTGCCAGCAGCTTAGCGGGAAATAGCGGGAGTCACGAGCAGTACTTC	CASSLAGNSGSHEQYF
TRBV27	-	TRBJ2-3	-	TGTGCCAGCAGTGTACAGTTTGGCGCAGATACGCAGTATTTT	CASSVQFGADTQYF
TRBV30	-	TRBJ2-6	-	TGTGCCTGGAGCCCAGGTTCCTCTGGGGCCAACGTCCTGACTTTC	CAWSPGSSGANVLTF
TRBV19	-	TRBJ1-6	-	TGTGCCAGTTCGGACAGACTCTATAATTCACCCCTCCACTTT	CASSDRLYNSPLHF
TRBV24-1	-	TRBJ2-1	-	TGTGCCACCAGTGATCGGGTTAGCTACAATGAGCAGTTCTTC	CATSDRVSYNEQFF
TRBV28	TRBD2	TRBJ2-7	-	TGTGCCAGCAGTCTTAGCGGGAACGAGCAGTACTTC	CASSLSGNEQYF
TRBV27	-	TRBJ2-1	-	TGTGCCAGCAGTTTAAACGGGCTAGCCCCCTACAATGAGCAGTTCTTC	CASSLNGLAPYNEQFF
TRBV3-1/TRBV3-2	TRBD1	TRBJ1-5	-	TGTGCCAGCAGCCAAGGTTTGAGGACAGGAGGAGATCAGCCCCAGCATTTT	CASSQGLRTGGDQPQHF
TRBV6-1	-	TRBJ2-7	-	TGTGCCAGCAGTGGTTCGGGCTGGGGGACTCCTAGAGAGCAGTACTTC	CASSGSGWGTPREQYF
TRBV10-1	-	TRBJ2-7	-	TGCGCCAGCAGCCTCGGACTGACCTACGAGCAGTACTTC	CASSLGLTYEQYF
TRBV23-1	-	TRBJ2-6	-	TGCACCCCTATGGAGCCGTACTCTGGGGCCAACGTCCTGACTTTC	CTPMEPYSGANVLTF
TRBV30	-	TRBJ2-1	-	TGTGCCAATAGCGTCCATTTGGATGAGCAGTTCTTC	CANSVHLDEQFF
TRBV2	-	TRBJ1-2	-	TGTGCCAGCAGTGGACAGGTCCCCAACTATGGCTACACCTTC	CASSGQVPNYGYTF
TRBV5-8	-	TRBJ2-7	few	TGTGCCAGCAGCTATTCAGGGGCCTACGAGCAGTACTTC	CASSYSGAYEQYF
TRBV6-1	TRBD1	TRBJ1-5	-	TGTGCCAGCAGCGAAGGCGGAGGGACAGGGCGTAGCAATCAGCCCCAGCATTTT	CASSEGGGTGRSNQPQHF
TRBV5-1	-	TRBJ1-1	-	TGCGCCAGCAGCTTGGTCAGAATGAACACTGAAGCTTTCTTT	CASSLVRMNTEAFF
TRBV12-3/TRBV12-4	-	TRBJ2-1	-	TGTGCCAGCAGTTTTGCGGGTAATGAGCAGTTCTTC	CASSFAGNEQFF
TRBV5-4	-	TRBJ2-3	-	TGTGCCAGCTCCCCCAAGGTTGGGGGGACAGATACGCAGTATTTT	CASSPKVGGTDTQYF
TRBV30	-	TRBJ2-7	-	TGTGCCTGGAGTCCCCTCAGCGAGCAGTACTTC	CAWSPLSEQYF
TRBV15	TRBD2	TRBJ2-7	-	TGTGCCACCAGCAGAGATCTAAGCGGCGGGGGATACGAGCAGTACTTC	CATSRDLSGGGYEQYF
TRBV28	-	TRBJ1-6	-	TGTGCCAGCAGTTCAGCCATCCAACTAAATGTTTCACCCCTCCACTTT	CASSSAIQLNVSPLHF
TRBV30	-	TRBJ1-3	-	TGTGCCTGGGGACTACAGGGAGCTGGAAACACCATATATTTT	CAWGLQGAGNTIYF